This TCR beta chain was profiled in a study of blood T cell repertoires in COVID-19. Across the whole study: The United States, Italy and Spain were the sources of the acute and convalescent COVID-19 samples.

Seattle cases were enrolled at active infection and followed longitudinally. Assay: immunoSEQ multiplex PCR; the TCRdb copy retains only in-frame clones and omits some. The table includes about 93,000 clones, roughly nine tenths detected once. This CDR3 comprises 16 residues. CDR1 and CDR2 from the germline V gene are LNHDA and SQIVND (reference sequence). V was trimmed by 7 bases and J by 0 bases, leaving 18 bases between them. The sequenced sample consisted of peripheral blood. This TCR came from a man in his 60s with COVID-19, enrolled during active disease. V usage is TRBV19 and J usage is TRBJ1-1; a possible D gene is TRBD1 (6 bases). CDR3 in amino acids: CASTMSDRMLNTEAFF. The CDR3 DNA reads TGTGCCAGTACTATGTCGGACAGAATGTTGAACACTGAAGCTTTCTTT.